This T cell receptor (beta chain) was sequenced during a study of immunodeficiency (dated 2019 in TCRdb). As for the study more broadly: The repertoires were analyzed to search for VDJ recombination defects and oligoclonality. What the work shows at the level of the full study, not this receptor alone: In the entropy comparisons of patients against healthy controls, patients were shown as n=3 (open circles), and an effect of thymic development was suggested only as a possibility. Relative to control CD8+ T cells, CD8+ T cells from patients had restricted TRB V-J pairing and a lower productive entropy. Severe oligoclonality, as judged by top-100 and total clonotype frequencies, was observed in patient CD8+ T cells but not in patient CD4+ T cells.

CD3+CD8+ T cells were sorted from fresh PBMCs before TCR sequencing. Genomic DNA was isolated using the QIAamp DNA Blood Mini Kit and then sent out for immunoSEQ repertoire analysis. CDR3 regions were amplified by multiplex PCR from a standard quantity of genomic DNA template. An Illumina platform was used to sequence the PCR products. The authors' pipeline ran thus. Alignment of sequences to a reference was performed, and V, D and J gene definitions were taken from IMGT. To eliminate PCR and sequencing errors, a nearest-neighbor clustering algorithm combined closely related sequences. V, D and J usage was analyzed in productive unique and total sequences using ImmunoSEQ Analyzer tools and R version 3.6.1. TCRdb provides this immuneACCESS table in a form limited to in-frame rearrangements. Some clones are lacking; in checked studies, under half of them reflect an unresolved V gene, and why the rest are absent is not known. That table is the source of V, J and clone size, and D and trimming were worked out from the DNA. The sample profile shows over a thousand clones; about 93% of them were found once. The ten top clones hold roughly 2.8% of the sample.

Of note for this clone: The specificity of this receptor is unknown. Base qualities are missing; no much larger clone stands one base away.

The germline V end is reduced by 0 bases and the J end by 1 base; junction bases left unmatched: 4. Reading from cysteine to phenylalanine, the CDR3 counts 16 amino acids. Only the CDR3 DNA is retained, 48 bases long and in frame from the first base. According to the germline V gene, CDR1 reads MNHEY and CDR2 reads SVGAGI. The receptor was isolated from a human donor in good health. The sequenced sample consisted of CD8+ T cells from blood. The chain links TRBV6-5 with TRBJ2-5; TRBD2 aligns with 8 central bases. The nucleotide sequence reads as follows: TGTGCCAGCAGTTACTCCGAGCGGGGGTTCCAAGAGACCCAGTACTTC. It specifies CASSYSERGFQETQYF.